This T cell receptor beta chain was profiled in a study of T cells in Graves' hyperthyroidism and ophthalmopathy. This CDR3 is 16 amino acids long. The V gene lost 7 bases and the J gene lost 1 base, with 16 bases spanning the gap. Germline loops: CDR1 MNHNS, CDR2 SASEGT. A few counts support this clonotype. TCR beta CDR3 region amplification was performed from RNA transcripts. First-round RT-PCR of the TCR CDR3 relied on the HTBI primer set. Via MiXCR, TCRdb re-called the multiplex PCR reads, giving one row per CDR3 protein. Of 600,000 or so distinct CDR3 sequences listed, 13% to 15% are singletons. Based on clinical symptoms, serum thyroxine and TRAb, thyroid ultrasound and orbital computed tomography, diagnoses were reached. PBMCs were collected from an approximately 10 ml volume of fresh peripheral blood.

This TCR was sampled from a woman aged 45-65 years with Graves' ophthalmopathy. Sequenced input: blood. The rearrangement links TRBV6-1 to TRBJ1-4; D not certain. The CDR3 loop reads CASTTLGTLTNEKLFF. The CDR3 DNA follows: TGTGCCAGCACTACCCTAGGCACATTAACTAATGAAAAACTGTTTTTT.